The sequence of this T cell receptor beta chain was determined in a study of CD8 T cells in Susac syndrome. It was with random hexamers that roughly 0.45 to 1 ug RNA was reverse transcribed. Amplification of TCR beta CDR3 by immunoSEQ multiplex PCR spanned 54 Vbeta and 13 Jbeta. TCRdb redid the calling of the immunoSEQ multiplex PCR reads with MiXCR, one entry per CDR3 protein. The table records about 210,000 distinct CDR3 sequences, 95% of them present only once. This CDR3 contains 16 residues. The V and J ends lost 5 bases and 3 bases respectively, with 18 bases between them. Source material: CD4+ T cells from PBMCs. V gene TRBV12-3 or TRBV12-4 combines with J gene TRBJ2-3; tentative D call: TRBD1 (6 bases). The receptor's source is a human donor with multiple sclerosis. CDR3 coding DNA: TGTGCCAGCAGTACTAAAACAGGGTGGGGAACAGATACGCAGTATTTT. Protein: CASSTKTGWGTDTQYF.